Here is one TCR beta chain with its context. Participant ages covered about 18 to 100 years across about 22 US areas. Assignments of participants to cohorts depended upon their own reported clinical history. Original handling: Researchers report that nucleated cell counts were estimated from reference gene primer amplification. Some clones are missing from TCRdb's copy, which holds only in-frame ones; the method was immunoSEQ multiplex PCR. V, J and clone size are taken as reported in that table, and D and trimming were inferred from the DNA itself. The repertoire holds 200,000 to 250,000 clones, with 81% as singletons. CDR1 is LGHDT and CDR2 is YNNKEL in the germline V gene (reference sequence). J was trimmed by 7 bases and V by 1 base; bases with no gene match: 6. This CDR3 is 15 amino acids long. The sample originates from a study of blood T cell repertoires in COVID-19. As for the study in general: T cells, B-cell-depleted T cells, or PBMCs provided the cDNA or gDNA that served as material.

The origin of this receptor is a woman in her forties or fifties with acute COVID-19. V is TRBV3-1 (or the pseudogene TRBV3-2) and J is TRBJ2-3; 9 positions agree with TRBD2. The sequenced material came from PBMCs or T cells enriched from blood (not recorded which). For the CDR3, the DNA is TGTGCCAGCAGCCAAGGGCGGGGGGGGCATCATACGCAGTATTTT. It encodes CASSQGRGGHHTQYF.